This T cell receptor beta chain was obtained from a study of T cells in Graves' hyperthyroidism and ophthalmopathy. Study-level findings and limits: Expanded thyroid clonotypes (above 0.001) were mostly also found in blood.

A word on this clonotype: Its target is not known.

CDR1 is LNHNV and CDR2 is YYDKDF in the germline V gene (reference sequence). The V gene lost 0 bases and the J gene lost 7 bases, with 10 bases spanning the gap. The CDR3 runs 14 residues. RNA transcripts gave rise to amplified TCR beta CDR3 regions. When the TCR CDR3 underwent first-round RT-PCR, the HTBI primer set was used. TCRdb called the multiplex PCR reads again in MiXCR, with one record for every CDR3 protein. Of about 700,000 distinct CDR3 sequences in the sample, roughly 45% were seen once. V is TRBV15 and J is TRBJ1-5; no clear D gene. Sequencing input: peripheral blood or thyroid tissue (not recorded which). This sequence was found in an adult man with Graves' disease, either hyperthyroidism or ophthalmopathy (not recorded which). CDR3 protein: CATSRDRLGQPQHF. In nucleotides, the CDR3 is TGTGCCACCAGCAGAGATCGTTTGGGCCAGCCCCAGCATTTT.